Listed below are T cell receptor beta chains from one sample, sequenced in a study of blood T cells in healthy people across ages. TCRdb re-called the 5' RACE reads with MiXCR, one entry per CDR3 protein. The data contain some 800,000 distinct CDR3 sequences, under 45% of them singletons. Specimen: blood. These receptors were obtained from a man in his 60s in good health. CDR3s include the opening cysteine and the closing phenylalanine or tryptophan. The order of the fields is V gene, D gene, clone size, J gene, CDR3 DNA, CDR3 protein. The D gene is left open where the match is weak. Clone size appears in some rows only: once, few, many, or a class for an expanded clone.

>TRBV3-1|TRBD1|.|TRBJ1-1
TGTGCCAGCGTTGCGACAGGGGTCGATTTCGACACTGAAGCTTTCTTT
CASVATGVDFDTEAFF
>TRBV5-1|TRBD1|.|TRBJ2-1
TGCGCCAGCAGCTTATACAGGGACAGGGGAGGCGAGCAGTTCTTC
CASSLYRDRGGEQFF
>TRBV11-2|.|.|TRBJ2-5
TGTGCCAGCAGCAAAGAGTATGGGCGGGTGGAGACCCAGTACTTC
CASSKEYGRVETQYF
>TRBV28|.|few|TRBJ2-1
TGTGCCAGCAGCCAGGGACTGGACAATGAGCAGTTCTTC
CASSQGLDNEQFF
>TRBV11-3|TRBD1|.|TRBJ2-5
TGTGCCAGCAGCCACCGGGACAGGGACCAAGAGACCCAGTACTTC
CASSHRDRDQETQYF
>TRBV7-2|.|.|TRBJ2-7
TGTGCCAGCAGCTTGATGACGGCCGTACCCTACGAGCAGTACTTC
CASSLMTAVPYEQYF
>TRBV7-2|TRBD1|few|TRBJ2-3
TGTGCCAGCAGCCGGCCCGGGACAGGATTCACAGATACGCAGTATTTT
CASSRPGTGFTDTQYF
>TRBV5-1|.|.|TRBJ2-3
TGCGCCAGCAGCTTCCGGGCAGATACGCAGTATTTT
CASSFRADTQYF
>TRBV6-5|TRBD2|few|TRBJ2-7
TGTGCTTCCGGGACTAAGTACGAGCAGTACTTC
CASGTKYEQYF
>TRBV7-9|.|.|TRBJ1-2
TGTGCCAGCAGCCCGGATAGTTTAGGTGGCCACACCTTC
CASSPDSLGGHTF
>TRBV5-1|.|.|TRBJ1-6
TGCGCCAGCAGCCAAAGTCAGGGAGCTCTTTCACCCCTCCACTTT
CASSQSQGALSPLHF
>TRBV27|.|.|TRBJ1-5
TGTGCCAGCAGCTTATCTTTTATAGGAGGGTTTGGTCCCCAGCATTTT
CASSLSFIGGFGPQHF
>TRBV3-1|TRBD1|.|TRBJ2-5
TGTGCCAGCAGCCAAGGGGACAGCCTTCAGTACTTC
CASSQGDSLQYF
>TRBV4-1|TRBD2|.|TRBJ2-5
TGCGCCAGCAGCCCAGGGGGACTAGCGGGTAATCAGGAGACCCAGTACTTC
CASSPGGLAGNQETQYF
>TRBV12-3/TRBV12-4|TRBD2|.|TRBJ2-5
TGTGCCAGCAGTTTAGGCGGGACTAGCGGGGGCGAGACCCAGTGCTTC
CASSLGGTSGGETQCF
>TRBV20-1|TRBD2|few|TRBJ2-7
TGCAGTGCTAGGGAGTCGGGAGGGGCGGGCGAGCAGTACTTC
CSARESGGAGEQYF
>TRBV5-6|TRBD1|.|TRBJ1-2
TGTGCCAGCAGAAAATACAGGGGTAGTGGCTACACCTTC
CASRKYRGSGYTF